This T cell receptor (beta chain) was recorded in a study of OX40 agonist ivuxolimab in advanced cancers. Comments on this clone: Its antigen is not identified.

Findings and caveats of the study: Average numbers of expanded clones were greater in CD8+ T cells than in CD4+.

The germline gives CDR1 SGHTA, CDR2 FQGTGA. The CDR3 consists of 14 residues. V was trimmed by 0 bases and J by 6 bases, leaving 11 bases between them. TCRdb's copy holds only in-frame clones and misses some; the assay was immunoSEQ multiplex PCR. The sample includes tens of thousands of clones, 81% of them seen just once. The source material was CD4+ or CD8+ T cells sorted from blood, sampled in a trial of the OX40 agonist ivuxolimab. The rearrangement uses TRBV7-3 and TRBJ1-1; tentative D call: TRBD1 (6 bases). The receptor was derived from an adult with an advanced solid tumor such as melanoma, head and neck, liver or kidney cancer. The CDR3 DNA reads TGTGCCAGCAGCTTAACGGGGGCAGGCTCTGAAGCTTTCTTT. Amino acid sequence: CASSLTGAGSEAFF. The whole variable domain, filled in from reference TRBV7-3 and TRBJ1-1, reads GAGVSQTPSNKVTEKGKYVELRCDPISGHTALYWYRQSLGQGPEFLIYFQGTGAADDSGLPNDRFFAVRPEGSVSTLKIQRTERGDSAVYLCASSLTGAGSEAFFGQGTRLTVV.